These 13 T cell receptor beta chains share one sample of origin, sequenced in a study of cytomegalovirus exposure and HLA in healthy donors. The PCR ran on 60 Vbeta and 13 Jbeta primers. TCRdb keeps only in-frame clones here, not all; method: immunoSEQ multiplex PCR. This sample yields 150,000 to 200,000 clones, of which approximately 71% are seen a single time; roughly 1.6% belongs to the top ten. Sequencing was done on a sample of PBMCs. The receptors stem from a girl aged 10 to 17 in good health and CMV-seronegative.

The chain couples TRBV2 to TRBJ2-3, with a possible D match to TRBD2 (5 bases). V lost 3 bases to trimming and J lost 6 bases, with 7 bases between them. Germline V gene sequence: CDR1 SNHLY, CDR2 FYNNEI. The CDR3 is 12 residues long. The CDR3 is CASSDLADTQYF. CDR3 in DNA: TGTGCCAGCAGTGATTTAGCGGATACGCAGTATTTT.

This clone was seen only a few times. This sequence joins TRBV9 and TRBJ2-2; 9 nucleotides agree with TRBD1. V dropped 2 bases and J dropped 5; count of bases not matched to a gene: 7. The CDR3 contains 16 residues. Per the germline V gene, CDR1 is SGDLS and CDR2 is YYNGEE. CDR3 in amino acids: CASSVTGGARTGELFF. The CDR3, as DNA: TGTGCCAGCAGCGTTACAGGGGGCGCTAGAACCGGGGAGCTGTTTTTT.

The rearrangement uses TRBV5-6 and TRBJ1-5; no definite D call. V was shortened by 2 bases and J by 2 bases, with 5 bases between the two germline ends. Germline assignment: CDR1 SGHDT and CDR2 YYEEEE. This CDR3 has 13 amino acids. CDR3 region: CASSFRGNQPQHF. The DNA of the CDR3 is TGTGCCAGCAGCTTTCGGGGCAATCAGCCCCAGCATTTT.

This chain joins TRBV18 and TRBJ2-7; TRBD1 matches at 8 bases. V lost 4 bases and J lost 2; bases outside the gene matches: 7. The CDR3 runs to 15 residues. The germline V gene encodes CDR1 KGHSH and CDR2 LQKENI. This CDR3 is CASSQGQGGPYEQYF. The CDR3 DNA reads TGTGCCAGCTCACAAGGACAGGGAGGTCCCTACGAGCAGTACTTC.

The V gene is TRBV28, the J gene TRBJ2-7; D may be TRBD2 (5 bases). The CDR3 has 14 residues. The germline V gene has CDR1 MDHEN and CDR2 SYDVKM. Trimming left V 7 bases short and J 6 bases short, with 19 bases between. The CDR3, as DNA: TGTGCCAGCACCCATTCCGCTATTGGAGGCGAGCAGTACTTC. Amino acid sequence: CASTHSAIGGEQYF.

The chain carries TRBV6-5 and TRBJ1-2; unclear D gene. The germline gives CDR1 MNHEY, CDR2 SVGAGI. The V end lost 6 bases, the J end lost 4 bases, and 12 bases lay between the germline ends. This CDR3 is built from 13 residues. The CDR3 sequence is CASSSAEIYGYTF. The CDR3 DNA follows: TGTGCCAGCAGCTCCGCCGAGATCTATGGCTACACCTTC.

J is TRBJ2-7 and V is TRBV7-9, with 10 bases fitting TRBD1. V was clipped by 5 bases and J by 1 base; unmatched bases: 8. CDR3 length: 16 amino acids. Germline V gene data show CDR1 as SEHNR and CDR2 as FQNEAQ (reference sequence). The CDR3 DNA is TGTGCCAGCAGCCCACCGACAGGGGGCGAGTCCTACGAGCAGTACTTC. Translating gives CASSPPTGGESYEQYF.

V usage is TRBV10-3 and J usage is TRBJ2-7, with D perhaps matching TRBD2 (6 bases). V was clipped by 4 bases and J by 0 bases, with 22 bases between them. The CDR3 consists of 18 residues. Germline V gene sequence: CDR1 ENHRY, CDR2 SYGVKD. The DNA of the CDR3 is TGTGCCATCAGTGGACGAAGTCCCTTAGCCGGGGGCTCCTACGAGCAGTACTTC. This sequence encodes CAISGRSPLAGGSYEQYF.

This rearrangement joins TRBV7-9 to TRBJ1-1; 7 bases agree with TRBD1. This CDR3 spans 12 amino acids. Trimming at V came to 6 bases and at J to 7 bases, leaving 5 bases not matched to a gene. The germline CDR1 and CDR2 sequences are SEHNR and FQNEAQ (reference sequence). The CDR3 nucleotides read TGTGCCAGCAGAGACAGGGACCGTGAAGCTTTCTTT. Translated: CASRDRDREAFF.

The chain combines TRBV19 with TRBJ1-2, with TRBD1 matching 7 bases. Germline assignment: CDR1 LNHDA and CDR2 SQIVND (reference sequence). The junction had 15 bases not matched to a gene; V was cut back by 7 bases and J by 4 bases. CDR3 size: 16 residues. CDR3 nucleotide sequence: TGTGCCAGTAACCCCACCGGGACAGAGTCTATCTATGGCTACACCTTC. Amino acids: CASNPTGTESIYGYTF. Based on the CDR3 plus reference TRBV19 and TRBJ1-2, the full variable domain is DGGITQSPKYLFRKEGQNVTLSCEQNLNHDAMYWYRQDPGQGLRLIYYSQIVNDFQKGDIAEGYSVSREKKESFPLTVTSAQKNPTAFYLCASNPTGTESIYGYTFGSGTRLTVV.

The chain uses TRBV11-3 and TRBJ2-5; a weak D match, TRBD2 (5 bases). The germline V gene has CDR1 SGHNT and CDR2 YENEEA. V was clipped by 2 bases and J by 0 bases, with 7 bases between them. CDR3 length equals 14 residues. The CDR3 DNA sequence: TGTGCCAGCAGCTTATCGGGGAACCAAGAGACCCAGTACTTC. Protein product: CASSLSGNQETQYF. The full variable domain, with the rest looked up from reference TRBV11-3 and TRBJ2-5, is EAGVVQSPRYKIIEKKQPVAFWCNPISGHNTLYWYLQNLGQGPELLIRYENEEAVDDSQLPKDRFSAERLKGVDSTLKIQPAELGDSAVYLCASSLSGNQETQYFGPGTRLLVL.

This clone was seen more than once but under ten times. The chain combines TRBV5-4 with TRBJ2-3; 8 nucleotides match TRBD2. This CDR3 is built from 16 residues. The junction had 5 bases not matched to a gene; V was cut back by 2 bases and J by 0 bases. Looked up from germline, CDR1 is SGHNT and CDR2 is YYREEE (reference sequence). The CDR3 reads CASSLRRGVSTDTQYF. For the CDR3, the DNA is TGTGCCAGCAGCTTAAGGCGGGGGGTTAGCACAGATACGCAGTATTTT.

The chain uses TRBV10-1 and TRBJ2-7, with 7 bases fitting TRBD2. Germline V gene data show CDR1 as WNHNN and CDR2 as SYGVQD (reference sequence). J lost 5 bases, V lost 4 bases, and 8 bases had no gene match. CDR3 length: 14 residues. CDR3 sequence (DNA): TGCGCCAGCAGTGGTGCGGCTAGCGGCCACGAGCAGTACTTC. Protein: CASSGAASGHEQYF.